The clone carrying this T cell receptor beta chain was seen just once. Its specificity is unknown. These data originate in a study of cytomegalovirus exposure and HLA in healthy donors. Donors showed nominal health when sampled, although they likely had unrecorded immune exposures. Primers: 60 Vbeta forward and 13 Jbeta reverse. The table came from immunoSEQ multiplex PCR; TCRdb's copy has only in-frame clones and leaves some out. The sample consists of 160,000 or so clones, about 80% of them appearing once. Overall study findings and caveats: Cytomegalovirus association was listed for roughly 160 TCR beta chains.

CDR1 is GTSNPN and CDR2 is SVGIG in the germline V gene (reference sequence). The CDR3 contains 14 residues. Trimming took off 1 base at V and 0 bases at J, with 7 bases between the two ends. This sequence was found in a man between 35 and 55 years old in good health and CMV-seronegative. The rearrangement links TRBV30 to TRBJ1-3; tentatively, D is TRBD1 (6 bases). Sequenced sample: PBMCs. CDR3 sequence (DNA): TGTGCCTGGAGTGAGGACAGCTCTGGAAACACCATATATTTT. Translating it yields CAWSEDSSGNTIYF.